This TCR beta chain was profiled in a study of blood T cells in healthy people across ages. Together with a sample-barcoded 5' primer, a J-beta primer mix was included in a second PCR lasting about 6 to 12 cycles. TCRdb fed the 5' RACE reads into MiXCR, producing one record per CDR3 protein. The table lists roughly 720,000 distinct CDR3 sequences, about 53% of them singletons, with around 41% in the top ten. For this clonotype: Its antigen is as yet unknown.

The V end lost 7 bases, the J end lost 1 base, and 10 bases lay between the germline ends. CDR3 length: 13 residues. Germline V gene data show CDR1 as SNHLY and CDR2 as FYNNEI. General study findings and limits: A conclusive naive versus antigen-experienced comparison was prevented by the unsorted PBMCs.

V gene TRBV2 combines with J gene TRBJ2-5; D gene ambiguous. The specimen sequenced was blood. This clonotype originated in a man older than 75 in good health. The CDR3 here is CASKPEPQETQYF. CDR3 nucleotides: TGTGCCAGCAAGCCGGAACCCCAAGAGACCCAGTACTTC.